This TCR beta chain was obtained from a study of PD-L1 blockade in urothelial cancer. This clone has just a few counts. The CDR3 is 16 amino acids. The trim removed 4 bases at V and 0 bases at J, leaving 4 bases unmatched. The germline CDR1 and CDR2 sequences are SGHRS and YFSETQ. The assay was immunoSEQ multiplex PCR, and TCRdb's table has in-frame clones only and misses some. This sample carries roughly 50,000 clones, 70% to 80% of them seen once, and the ten largest clones take more than 3.5%. V usage is TRBV5-1 and J usage is TRBJ2-5, with TRBD1 matching over 12 bases. Sequences were derived from PBMCs, sampled around atezolizumab (anti-PD-L1) treatment. This clonotype was obtained from a man aged 70-80 years with urothelial cancer. The CDR3 region is CASSPGTGGYQETQYF. The CDR3 bases are TGCGCCAGCAGCCCCGGGACAGGGGGCTACCAAGAGACCCAGTACTTC.